The clone carrying this TCR beta chain was seen a single time. These data belong to a study of blood T cell repertoires in COVID-19. Study context: PBMCs, B-cell-depleted T cells, or T cells provided the cDNA or gDNA that made up the material.

Using immunoSEQ multiplex PCR, the repertoire was profiled, and TCRdb retains in-frame clones only, with some absent. The table includes around 140,000 clones, 87% detected once. The CDR3 length is 12 residues. V was clipped by 5 bases and J by 6 bases, with 10 bases between them. The sequence was obtained from a woman aged 45 to 65 with acute or convalescent COVID-19. The sample consisted of peripheral blood. The chain combines TRBV12-3 or TRBV12-4 with TRBJ1-2; weak D call: TRBD1 (5 bases). CDR3 bases: TGTGCCAGCAGTGGACACACGGATGGCTACACCTTC. As protein: CASSGHTDGYTF.